These T cell receptor beta chains were read from a single sample in a study of blood T cell repertoires in COVID-19. Only in-frame clones appear in the TCRdb table, and some are missing; sequencing was by immunoSEQ multiplex PCR. The sample contains 200,000 to 300,000 clones, over 80% of which appear only once. Sequenced material: peripheral blood. These receptors all come from a man aged 35 to 55 with acute or convalescent COVID-19. Each CDR3 is given without its conserved first and last residue. Each record gives: V gene, CDR3 protein.

>TRBV27
ASSGGGYEQY
>TRBV28
ASSFFGLAGNTGELF
>TRBV7-6
ASSPLQGKTYNEQF
>TRBV29-1
SAQGLGGNTIY
>TRBV10-2
ASSERGSQPQH
>TRBV19
ASSLRTSGYEQY
>TRBV2
ASRDRGNTEAF
>TRBV6-2/TRBV6-3
ASSHLPGTSYEQY
>TRBV2
ASSEALGPNQPQH
>TRBV19
ASYQDTEAF
>TRBV4-2
ASSQDLRGLAGEGSYNEQF
>TRBV6-6
ASRTQGSTEAF
>TRBV9
ASSVNREIF
>TRBV5-4
ASSPGGQSYGYT
>TRBV5-8
ASSQPFRGMGTEAF
>TRBV6-6
ASSQGLAGGGGVKQF